This T cell receptor beta chain is from a study of blood T cell repertoires in COVID-19. Overall study context: T cells, B-cell-depleted T cells, or PBMCs provided the cDNA or gDNA that served as material.

Looked up from germline, CDR1 is MGHDK and CDR2 is SYGVNS. This CDR3 has 13 amino acids. V lost 0 bases, J lost 7 bases, and 9 bases lay in between. The method was immunoSEQ multiplex PCR; TCRdb's version includes in-frame clones alone and lacks a portion of them. The data show 100,000 to 150,000 clones, with more than 75% seen just once and approximately 8% held by the top ten. This receptor was taken from a man aged 45 to 65 with acute or convalescent COVID-19. This rearrangement joins TRBV25-1 to TRBJ1-1; tentative D call: TRBD1 (5 bases). Input material: peripheral blood. The chain's CDR3 is CASSEYLQGEAFF. In DNA form, the CDR3 reads TGTGCCAGCAGTGAATATCTTCAGGGTGAAGCTTTCTTT.